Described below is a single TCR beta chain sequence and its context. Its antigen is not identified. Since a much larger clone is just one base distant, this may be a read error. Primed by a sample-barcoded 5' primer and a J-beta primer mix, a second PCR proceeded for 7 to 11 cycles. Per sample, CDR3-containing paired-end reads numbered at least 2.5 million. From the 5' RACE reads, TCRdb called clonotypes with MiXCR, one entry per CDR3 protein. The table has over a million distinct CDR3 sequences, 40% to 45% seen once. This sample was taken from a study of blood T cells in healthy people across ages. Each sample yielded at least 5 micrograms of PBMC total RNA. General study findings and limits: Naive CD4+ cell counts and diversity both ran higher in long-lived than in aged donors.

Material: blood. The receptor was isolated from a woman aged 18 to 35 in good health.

CDR3 nucleotide sequence: TGTGCCGCCAGTGATTCCCCCGGGGCCTCCCCCGGGAGATACAATGAGCAGTTCTTC. This gives the protein CAASDSPGASPGRYNEQFF. The chain carries TRBV24-1 and TRBJ2-1; D might be TRBD2 (6 bases). The CDR3 covers 19 residues. CDR1 KGHDR and CDR2 SFDVKD come from the germline V gene.